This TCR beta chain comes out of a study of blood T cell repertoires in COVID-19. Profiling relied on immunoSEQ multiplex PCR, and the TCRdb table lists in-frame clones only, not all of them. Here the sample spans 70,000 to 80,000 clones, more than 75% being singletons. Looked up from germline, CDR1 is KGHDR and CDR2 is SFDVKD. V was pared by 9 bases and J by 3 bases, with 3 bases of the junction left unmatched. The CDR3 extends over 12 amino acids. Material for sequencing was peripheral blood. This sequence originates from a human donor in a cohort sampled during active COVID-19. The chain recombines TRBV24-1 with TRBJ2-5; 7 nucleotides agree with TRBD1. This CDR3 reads CATGGTEETQYF. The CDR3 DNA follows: TGTGCCACCGGTGGGACAGAAGAGACCCAGTACTTC.